This T cell receptor (beta chain) was documented in a study of blood T cell repertoires in COVID-19. Study summary: Samples taken during acute and convalescent COVID-19 were collected in the United States, Italy and Spain. The analysed material was cDNA or gDNA that came from T cells, B-cell-depleted T cells, or PBMCs.

In the original workflow: Reference gene primer amplification gave nucleated cell count estimates. Method: immunoSEQ multiplex PCR; TCRdb's copy keeps in-frame clones and lacks some. Clone size and the V and J calls come from that table; the DNA yielded D and trimming. In the table there are about 64,000 clones, 84% of which are singletons. Losses at the gene ends were 2 bases for V and 7 bases for J; bases not matched to a gene: 1. The CDR3 has 14 residues. Germline loops: CDR1 SGHDN, CDR2 FVKESK. This TCR derives from a woman aged 55-70 years with acute or convalescent COVID-19. The material sequenced was peripheral blood. The rearrangement joins TRBV14 to TRBJ1-3; 11 positions agree with TRBD1. The DNA of the CDR3 is TGTGCCAGCAGCCAATGGGACAGGGGGAACACCATATATTTT. This codes for CASSQWDRGNTIYF. Filled out from reference TRBV14 and TRBJ1-3, the complete variable domain reads EAGVTQFPSHSVIEKGQTVTLRCDPISGHDNLYWYRRVMGKEIKFLLHFVKESKQDESGMPNNRFLAERTGGTYSTLKVQPAELEDSGVYFCASSQWDRGNTIYFGEGSWLTVV.